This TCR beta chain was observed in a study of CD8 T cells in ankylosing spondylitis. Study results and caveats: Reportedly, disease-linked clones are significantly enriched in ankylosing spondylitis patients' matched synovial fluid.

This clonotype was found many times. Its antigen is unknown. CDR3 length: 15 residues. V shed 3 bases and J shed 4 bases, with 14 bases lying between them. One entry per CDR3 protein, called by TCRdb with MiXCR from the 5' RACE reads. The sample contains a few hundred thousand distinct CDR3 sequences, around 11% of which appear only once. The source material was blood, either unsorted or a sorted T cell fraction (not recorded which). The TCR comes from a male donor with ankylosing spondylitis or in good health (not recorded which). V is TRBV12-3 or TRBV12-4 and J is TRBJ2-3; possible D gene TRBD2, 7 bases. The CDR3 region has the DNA TGTGCCAGCAGTTTTGTAGGGGGGGTCCCAGATACGCAGTATTTT. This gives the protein CASSFVGGVPDTQYF.